These 19 T cell receptor beta chains originate from one sample sequenced in a study of T-cell reconstitution after alpha-beta-depleted transplantation in children. Unique molecular identifiers were built into the TCRbeta library. MiXCR, applied by TCRdb to the PCR reads, yields one record per CDR3 protein. This sample carries roughly 500,000 distinct CDR3 sequences, more than 9% of them seen once, and the ten largest clones take about 2%. The specimen was PBMCs, collected before TCRalphabeta/CD19-depleted stem cell transplant. These receptors were obtained from a child aged 2-15 years with inherited bone marrow failure, due to receive a stem cell transplant.

This clonotype was detected ten times or more. DNA for the CDR3: TGCAGCGTTGATGGGGGATCCCTGACCTACGAGCAGTACTTC. It encodes CSVDGGSLTYEQYF. This rearrangement joins TRBV29-1 to TRBJ2-7; D may correspond to TRBD1 or TRBD2 (5 bases each). Looked up from germline, CDR1 is SQVTM and CDR2 is ANQGSEA. V lost 3 bases and J lost 2, with 14 bases in between. The CDR3 spans 14 residues.

In this sample, this clonotype turned up many times. The CDR3 nucleotides are TGTGCCAGCAGCTTAGCAGGGCTCGATCAGCCCCAGCATTTT. This gives the protein CASSLAGLDQPQHF. This chain joins TRBV7-8 and TRBJ1-5; D remains ambiguous. Germline CDR1 SGHVS, CDR2 FQNEAQ. V was trimmed by 0 bases and J by 5 bases, leaving 8 bases between them. CDR3 length equals 14 residues.

This clonotype was recorded at least ten times. V gene TRBV29-1 combines with J gene TRBJ2-1; D is uncertain. The V end lost 0 bases, the J end lost 4 bases, and 16 bases lay between the germline ends. CDR3 length equals 16 residues. From germline, CDR1 is SQVTM and CDR2 ANQGSEA. Here the CDR3 DNA reads TGCAGCGTTGAAGATTTGGGCCTCGACGGGTACAATGAGCAGTTCTTC. This codes for CSVEDLGLDGYNEQFF.

This clonotype was detected many times. The V and J genes are TRBV6-2 or TRBV6-3 and TRBJ1-2, with 10 bases identical to TRBD1. J gave up 11 bases and V 6 bases, and 9 bases lay outside the gene matches. CDR3 size: 13 residues. The germline gives CDR1 MNHEY, CDR2 SVGEGT. CDR3 bases: TGTGCCAGCAGCTCGGCGACAGGGGGCGAATACACCTTC. Translation gives CASSSATGGEYTF.

This clonotype was seen ten or more times. The gene calls are TRBV6-2 or TRBV6-3 and TRBJ2-2, with D hard to call. The germline CDR1 and CDR2 sequences are MNHEY and SVGEGT. The V end lost 2 bases, the J end lost 6 bases, and 10 bases lay between the germline ends. The CDR3 is made up of 14 amino acids. CDR3: CASSYVLGPGELFF. CDR3 DNA sequence: TGTGCCAGCAGTTACGTCCTAGGCCCCGGGGAGCTGTTTTTT.

The table lists this clonotype with many counts. The J gene is TRBJ2-3, the V gene TRBV7-2; 7 nucleotides match TRBD2. The J segment lost 3 bases and the V segment lost 4 bases, leaving 7 bases of the junction unmatched. The CDR3 runs to 15 residues. Germline-derived CDR1 and CDR2 are SGHTA and FQGNSA. CDR3 in DNA: TGTGCCAGCAGCTCGTGGGGGGGTACAACAGATACGCAGTATTTT. The encoded protein is CASSSWGGTTDTQYF.

This clonotype was counted at least ten times. J is TRBJ2-3 and V is TRBV11-2, with D unclear. The CDR3 sequence is 14 residues long. Trimming took 3 bases from V and 6 from J, leaving 13 bases between them. CDR1 and CDR2 (germline): SGHAT, FQNNGV. Here the CDR3 reads CASSFGGFRDTQYF. For the CDR3, the DNA is TGTGCCAGCAGCTTCGGCGGCTTCAGGGATACGCAGTATTTT.

This clonotype was seen ten or more times. The rearrangement links TRBV7-2 to TRBJ2-7, with 10 bases identical to TRBD1. Germline CDR1 and CDR2: SGHTA and FQGNSA. The CDR3 has 16 amino acids. V trimming: 1 base; J trimming: 5 bases; junction bases outside the gene matches: 8. DNA for the CDR3: TGTGCCAGCAGCTTAGGGGGGGGGACAGGGGCTAACGAGCAGTACTTC. Its protein product is CASSLGGGTGANEQYF.

This clonotype occurred many times. This rearrangement joins TRBV21-1 to TRBJ2-7; the table calls TRBD2, which could not be checked here. TRBV21-1 is marked as a pseudogene. This CDR3 spans 13 amino acids. The CDR3 reads CATLREGLYEQYF. CDR3 DNA: TGTGCCACTTTACGGGAGGGCCTATACGAGCAGTACTTC.

The V gene is TRBV7-9, the J gene TRBJ2-2; D possibly corresponds to TRBD2 (5 bases). The CDR3 consists of 16 residues. Trimming took 11 bases from V and 2 from J, leaving 21 bases between them. CDR1 and CDR2 from the germline V gene are SEHNR and FQNEAQ (reference sequence). The CDR3: CAGPYKAGANTGELFF. CDR3 nucleotides: TGTGCCGGACCCTATAAGGCGGGTGCTAACACCGGGGAGCTGTTTTTT.

This clonotype showed up many times. The chain uses TRBV12-3 or TRBV12-4 and TRBJ2-3; TRBD2 agrees at 14 bases. The CDR3 has 16 residues. The junction had 3 bases not matched to a gene; V was cut back by 3 bases and J by 4 bases. The CDR3 DNA sequence: TGTGCCAGCAGTTTCGGACTAGCGGGAGGCTCAGATACGCAGTATTTT. Protein: CASSFGLAGGSDTQYF.

Points on this clonotype: A much bigger clone sits one base away, suggesting this may be a read error. The genes are TRBV5-1 and TRBJ2-3, with a possible D match to TRBD1 (6 bases). The CDR3 covers 18 residues. The germline CDR1 and CDR2 sequences are SGHRS and YFSETQ. The CDR3 DNA sequence: TGCGCCAGCAGCCCCTCGATTTGGGCAGGGGCCCCCACACATACGCAGTATTTT. Its translation: CASSPSIWAGAPTHTQYF.

This clonotype was detected only a few times. The chain combines TRBV19 with TRBJ1-5; D possibly corresponds to TRBD1 (5 bases). Germline V gene sequence: CDR1 LNHDA, CDR2 SQIVND (reference sequence). The CDR3 extends over 16 amino acids. The V gene lost 2 bases and the J gene lost 0 bases, with 11 bases spanning the gap. The CDR3 sequence: CASSIYVTDSNQPQHF. For the CDR3, the DNA is TGTGCCAGTAGTATATACGTGACAGATAGCAATCAGCCCCAGCATTTT.

As for this clonotype: Being one base from a much bigger clone, this may be a read error. This CDR3 fails to terminate in the conserved phenylalanine or tryptophan, so it likely reflects a read error. The DNA for the CDR3 is TGCGCCAGCAGGGTAGACACCGAACCCTACGAGCAGTACTTA. Translated: CASRVDTEPYEQYL. This chain uses TRBV10-1 with TRBJ2-7; no firm D call. Between the trimmed V and J ends, which lost 6 bases and 2 bases, there was a span of 14 bases. CDR1 is WNHNN, CDR2 SYGVQD, per germline (reference sequence). The CDR3 sequence is 14 residues long.

This clonotype was counted at least ten times. The chain uses TRBV2 and TRBJ1-1; the D is unclear. The CDR3 runs 13 residues. Looked up from germline, CDR1 is SNHLY and CDR2 is FYNNEI. Between the trimmed V and J ends, which lost 0 bases and 3 bases, there was a span of 5 bases. CDR3 residues: CASSEARYTEAFF. CDR3 DNA sequence: TGTGCCAGCAGTGAAGCTAGATACACTGAAGCTTTCTTT.

The chain links TRBV23-1 to TRBJ2-2; 10 nucleotides agree with TRBD1. TRBV23-1 is an ORF, with its function uncertain. The CDR3 contains 13 residues. Trimming at V came to 8 bases and at J to 3 bases, leaving 0 bases not matched to a gene. The CDR3 DNA reads as TGCGCCAGCGGGACAGGGGACACCGGGGAGCTGTTTTTT. It translates to CASGTGDTGELFF.

This clonotype was detected ten times or more. V usage is TRBV27 and J usage is TRBJ2-1; possibly TRBD2 for D (6 bases). Germline-derived CDR1 and CDR2 are MNHEY and SMNVEV (reference sequence). The CDR3 consists of 14 residues. Trimming shortened V by 5 bases and J by 5 bases, and 13 bases separated the two germline ends. The CDR3 loop reads CASSPSVIHNEQFF. DNA for the CDR3: TGTGCCAGCAGTCCTAGCGTTATTCACAATGAGCAGTTCTTC.

This clonotype was observed a handful of times. V usage is TRBV4-3 and J usage is TRBJ2-1, with 9 bases matching TRBD2. Germline-derived CDR1 and CDR2 are LGHNA and YSLEER. The V segment lost 0 bases and the J segment 4 bases; nucleotides outside the gene matches: 10. The length of the CDR3 is 18 residues. CDR3 amino acids: CASSQDSIAGEIYNEQFF. The CDR3 nucleotides are TGCGCCAGCAGCCAAGATAGCATAGCGGGAGAGATTTACAATGAGCAGTTCTTC.

This clonotype was counted between two and nine times. This chain connects TRBV10-3 to TRBJ2-7; 8 positions match TRBD1. The length of the CDR3 is 17 residues. Germline loops: CDR1 ENHRY, CDR2 SYGVKD. The V gene end was trimmed by 4 bases and the J gene end by 0 bases; junction bases not matched to a gene: 11. CDR3 nucleotides: TGTGCCATCAGTGGCACCGGGACAGGTAGAAGCTCCTACGAGCAGTACTTC. Translation gives CAISGTGTGRSSYEQYF.